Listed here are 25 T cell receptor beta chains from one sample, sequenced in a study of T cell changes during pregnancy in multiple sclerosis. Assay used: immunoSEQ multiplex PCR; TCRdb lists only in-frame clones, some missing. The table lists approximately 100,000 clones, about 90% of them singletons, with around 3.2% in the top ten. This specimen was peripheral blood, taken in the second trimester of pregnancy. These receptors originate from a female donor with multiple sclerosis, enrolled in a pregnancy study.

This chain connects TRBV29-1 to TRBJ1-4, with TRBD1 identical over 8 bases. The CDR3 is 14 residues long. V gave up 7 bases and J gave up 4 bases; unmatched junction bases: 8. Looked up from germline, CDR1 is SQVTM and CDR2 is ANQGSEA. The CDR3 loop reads CSASTGAYNEKLFF. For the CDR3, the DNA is TGCAGCGCTTCGACAGGGGCGTATAATGAAAAACTGTTTTTT.

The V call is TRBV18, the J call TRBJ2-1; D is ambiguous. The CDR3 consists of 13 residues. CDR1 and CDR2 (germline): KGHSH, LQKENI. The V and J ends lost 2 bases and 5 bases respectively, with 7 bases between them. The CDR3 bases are TGTGCCAGCTCACCAGCCGGAGACAATGAGCAGTTCTTC. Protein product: CASSPAGDNEQFF.

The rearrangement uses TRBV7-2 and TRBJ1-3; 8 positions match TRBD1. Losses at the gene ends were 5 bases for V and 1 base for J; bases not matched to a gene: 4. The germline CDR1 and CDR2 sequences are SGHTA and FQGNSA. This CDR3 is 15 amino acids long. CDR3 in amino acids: CASSIRTGSGNTIYF. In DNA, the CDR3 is TGTGCCAGCAGCATACGGACAGGGTCTGGAAACACCATATATTTT.

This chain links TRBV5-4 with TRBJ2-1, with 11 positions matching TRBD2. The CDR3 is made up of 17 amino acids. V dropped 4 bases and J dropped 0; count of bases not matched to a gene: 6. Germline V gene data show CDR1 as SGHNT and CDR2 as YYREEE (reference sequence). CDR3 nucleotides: TGTGCCAGCAGCCAAGGTCTAGCGGGGGGCTCCTACAATGAGCAGTTCTTC. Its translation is CASSQGLAGGSYNEQFF.

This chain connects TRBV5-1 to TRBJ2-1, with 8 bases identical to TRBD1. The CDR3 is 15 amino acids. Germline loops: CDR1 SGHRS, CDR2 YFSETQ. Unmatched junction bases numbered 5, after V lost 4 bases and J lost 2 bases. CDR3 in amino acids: CASSPGQVTYNEQFF. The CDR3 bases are TGCGCCAGCAGCCCGGGACAGGTGACCTACAATGAGCAGTTCTTC.

CDR3 in amino acids: CAIRAQNNEQFF. The CDR3 DNA follows: TGTGCCATCAGGGCCCAAAACAATGAGCAGTTCTTC. The chain employs TRBV10-3 and TRBJ2-1; D unclear. V lost 6 bases and J lost 5, with 8 bases in between. CDR3 length equals 12 residues. CDR1 is ENHRY and CDR2 is SYGVKD in the germline V gene.

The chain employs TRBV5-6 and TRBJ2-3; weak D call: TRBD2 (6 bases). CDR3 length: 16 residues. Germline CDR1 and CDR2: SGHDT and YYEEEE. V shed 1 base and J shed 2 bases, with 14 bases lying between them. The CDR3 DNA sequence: TGTGCCAGCAGCTTGTGGATGCGGGGATCCACAGATACGCAGTATTTT. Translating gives CASSLWMRGSTDTQYF.

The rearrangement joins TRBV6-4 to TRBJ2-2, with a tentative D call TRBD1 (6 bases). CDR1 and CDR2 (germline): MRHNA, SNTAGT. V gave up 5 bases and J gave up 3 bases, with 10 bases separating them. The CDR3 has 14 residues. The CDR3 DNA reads TGTGCCAGCAGTATGGACAGTTACACCGGGGAGCTGTTTTTT. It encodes CASSMDSYTGELFF.

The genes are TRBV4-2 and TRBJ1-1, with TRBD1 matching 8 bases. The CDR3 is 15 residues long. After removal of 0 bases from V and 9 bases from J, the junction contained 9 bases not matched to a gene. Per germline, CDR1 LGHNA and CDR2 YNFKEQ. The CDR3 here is CASSQEAGQVNQAFF. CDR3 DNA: TGTGCCAGCAGCCAAGAGGCGGGACAGGTGAATCAAGCTTTCTTT.

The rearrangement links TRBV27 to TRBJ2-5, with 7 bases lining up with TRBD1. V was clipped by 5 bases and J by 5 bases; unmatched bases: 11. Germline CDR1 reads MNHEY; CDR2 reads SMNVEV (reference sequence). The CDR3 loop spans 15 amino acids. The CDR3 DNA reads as TGTGCCAGCAGTAGGAACAGGGGATTAGCGGAGACCCAGTACTTC. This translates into CASSRNRGLAETQYF.

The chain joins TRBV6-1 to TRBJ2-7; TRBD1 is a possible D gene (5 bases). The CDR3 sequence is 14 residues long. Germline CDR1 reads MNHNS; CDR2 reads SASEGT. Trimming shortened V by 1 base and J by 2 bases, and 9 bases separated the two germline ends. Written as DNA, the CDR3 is TGTGCCAGCAGTGAAGTCAGGGCCACCTACGAGCAGTACTTC. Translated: CASSEVRATYEQYF.

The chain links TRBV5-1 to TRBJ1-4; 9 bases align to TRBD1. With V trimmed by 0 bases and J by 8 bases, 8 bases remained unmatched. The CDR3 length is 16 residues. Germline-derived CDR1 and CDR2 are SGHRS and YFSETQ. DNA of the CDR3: TGCGCCAGCAGCTTGGGGGGGACAGGGATAAACGAAAAACTGTTTTTT. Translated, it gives CASSLGGTGINEKLFF.

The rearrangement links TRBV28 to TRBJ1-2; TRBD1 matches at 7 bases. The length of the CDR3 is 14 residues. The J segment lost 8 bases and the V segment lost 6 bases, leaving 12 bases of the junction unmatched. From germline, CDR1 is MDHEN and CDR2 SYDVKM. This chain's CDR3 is CASRTDREGRGYTF. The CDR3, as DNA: TGTGCCAGCAGGACCGACAGGGAAGGTCGGGGCTACACCTTC.

The CDR3 here is CASSYHPQGSTDTQYF. As DNA, the CDR3 is TGTGCCAGCAGTTACCACCCACAGGGCTCCACAGATACGCAGTATTTT. The rearrangement joins TRBV6-5 to TRBJ2-3; perhaps TRBD1 as D (6 bases). Germline values: CDR1 MNHEY, CDR2 SVGAGI. The length of the CDR3 is 16 residues. Trimming removed 2 bases at V and 2 bases at J, with 14 bases between.

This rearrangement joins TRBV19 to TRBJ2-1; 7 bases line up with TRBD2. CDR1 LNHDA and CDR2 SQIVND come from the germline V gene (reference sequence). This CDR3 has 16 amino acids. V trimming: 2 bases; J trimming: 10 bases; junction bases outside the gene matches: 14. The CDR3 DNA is TGTGCCAGTAGTATATTGAGTCGGGGAGGGAGCGGGGAGCAGTTCTTC. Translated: CASSILSRGGSGEQFF.

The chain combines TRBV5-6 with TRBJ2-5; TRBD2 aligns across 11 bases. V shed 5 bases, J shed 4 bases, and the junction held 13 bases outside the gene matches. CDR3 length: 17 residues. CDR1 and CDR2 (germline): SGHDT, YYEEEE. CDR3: CASRPGLAVGAVETQYF. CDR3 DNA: TGTGCCAGCAGGCCGGGACTAGCGGTTGGAGCGGTAGAGACCCAGTACTTC. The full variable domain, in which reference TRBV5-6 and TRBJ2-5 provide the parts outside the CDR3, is DAGVTQSPTHLIKTRGQQVTLRCSPKSGHDTVSWYQQALGQGPQFIFQYYEEEERQRGNFPDRFSGHQFPNYSSELNVNALLLGDSALYLCASRPGLAVGAVETQYFGPGTRLLVL.

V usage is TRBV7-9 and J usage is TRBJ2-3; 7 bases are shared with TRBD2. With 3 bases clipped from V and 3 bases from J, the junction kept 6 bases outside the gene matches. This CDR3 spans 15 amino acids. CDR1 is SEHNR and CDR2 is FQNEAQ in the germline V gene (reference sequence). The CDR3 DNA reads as TGTGCCAGCAGCTTGGGGGACTACCTGACAGATACGCAGTATTTT. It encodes CASSLGDYLTDTQYF.

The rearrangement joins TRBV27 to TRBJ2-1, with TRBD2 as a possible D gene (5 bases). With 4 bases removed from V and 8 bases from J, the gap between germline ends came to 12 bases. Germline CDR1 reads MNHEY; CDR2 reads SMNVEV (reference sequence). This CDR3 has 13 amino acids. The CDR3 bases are TGTGCCAGCAGTTCCAGCGGATGGGATGAGCAGTTCTTC. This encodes CASSSSGWDEQFF.

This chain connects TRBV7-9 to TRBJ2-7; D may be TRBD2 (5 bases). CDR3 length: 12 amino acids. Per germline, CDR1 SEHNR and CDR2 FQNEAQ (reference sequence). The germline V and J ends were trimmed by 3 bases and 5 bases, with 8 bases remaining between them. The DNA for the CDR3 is TGTGCCAGCAGCTTGGACTTCGACGAGCAGTACTTC. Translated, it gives CASSLDFDEQYF. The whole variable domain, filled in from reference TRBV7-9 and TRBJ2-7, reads DTGVSQNPRHKITKRGQNVTFRCDPISEHNRLYWYRQTLGQGPEFLTYFQNEAQLEKSRLLSDRFSAERPKGSFSTLEIQRTEQGDSAMYLCASSLDFDEQYFGPGTRLTVT.

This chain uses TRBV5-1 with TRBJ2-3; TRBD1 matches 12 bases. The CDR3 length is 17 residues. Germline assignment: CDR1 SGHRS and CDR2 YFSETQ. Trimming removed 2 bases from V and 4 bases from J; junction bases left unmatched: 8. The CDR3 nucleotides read TGCGCCAGCAGCTTCCTGGGACAGGGGGCTTTGTCAGATACGCAGTATTTT. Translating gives CASSFLGQGALSDTQYF.

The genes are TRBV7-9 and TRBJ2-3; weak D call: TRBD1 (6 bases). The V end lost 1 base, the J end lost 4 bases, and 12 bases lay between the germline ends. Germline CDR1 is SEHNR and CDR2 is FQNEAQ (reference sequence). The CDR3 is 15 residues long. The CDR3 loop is CASSLVGQNADTQYF. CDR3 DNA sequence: TGTGCCAGCAGCTTAGTCGGACAGAACGCAGATACGCAGTATTTT.

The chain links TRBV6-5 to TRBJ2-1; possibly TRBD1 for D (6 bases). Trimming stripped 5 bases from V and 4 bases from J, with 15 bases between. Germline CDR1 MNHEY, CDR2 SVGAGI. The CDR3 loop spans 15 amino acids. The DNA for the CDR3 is TGTGCCAGCAGTCCCCTTAATGGACAGTACAATGAGCAGTTCTTC. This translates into CASSPLNGQYNEQFF.

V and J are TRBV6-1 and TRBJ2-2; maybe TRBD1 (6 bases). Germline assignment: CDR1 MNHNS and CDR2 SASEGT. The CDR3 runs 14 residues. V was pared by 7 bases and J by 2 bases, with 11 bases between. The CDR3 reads CASTGTYNTGELFF. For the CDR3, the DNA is TGTGCCAGCACCGGGACATATAACACCGGGGAGCTGTTTTTT.

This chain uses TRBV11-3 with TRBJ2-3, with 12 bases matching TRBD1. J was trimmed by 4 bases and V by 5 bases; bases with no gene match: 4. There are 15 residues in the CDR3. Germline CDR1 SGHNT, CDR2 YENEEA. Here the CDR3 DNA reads TGTGCCAGCAGCCCGGGACAGGGGGCGCCAGATACGCAGTATTTT. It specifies CASSPGQGAPDTQYF.

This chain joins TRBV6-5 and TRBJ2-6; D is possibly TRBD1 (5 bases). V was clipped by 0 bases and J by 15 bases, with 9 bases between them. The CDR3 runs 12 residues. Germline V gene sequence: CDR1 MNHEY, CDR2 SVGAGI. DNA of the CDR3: TGTGCCAGCAGTTACTCGAACACAGGCCTGACTTTC. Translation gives CASSYSNTGLTF.